A single sample gave rise to the 20 T cell receptor beta chains below, sequenced in a study of somatic mutations in cytotoxic T cells in rheumatoid arthritis. Profiled with immunoSEQ multiplex PCR; TCRdb holds only in-frame clones, not every one. Counted here are under 4,000 clones, around 83% occurring once; the ten biggest clones make up about 14%. Sequenced input: CD8+ T cells sorted from blood. The source of these receptors is a woman aged 50 to 60 with rheumatoid arthritis.

The chain recombines TRBV2 with TRBJ2-5; 12 nucleotides match TRBD1. CDR1 is SNHLY, CDR2 FYNNEI, per germline. Unmatched junction bases numbered 10, after V lost 6 bases and J lost 5 bases. The length of the CDR3 is 16 residues. The CDR3 protein is CASSRPGQGAGETQYF. The CDR3 DNA reads TGTGCCAGCAGCCGACCGGGACAGGGGGCCGGGGAGACCCAGTACTTC. The full variable domain, with the rest looked up from reference TRBV2 and TRBJ2-5, is EPEVTQTPSHQVTQMGQEVILRCVPISNHLYFYWYRQILGQKVEFLVSFYNNEISEKSEIFDDQFSVERPDGSNFTLKIRSTKLEDSAMYFCASSRPGQGAGETQYFGPGTRLLVL.

The V gene is TRBV27, the J gene TRBJ2-1, with 8 bases aligning to TRBD1. V lost 5 bases and J lost 4; bases outside the gene matches: 7. The germline V gene encodes CDR1 MNHEY and CDR2 SMNVEV (reference sequence). The CDR3 contains 15 residues. Written as DNA, the CDR3 is TGTGCCAGCAGTCTCGGACAGGGCCTTTACAATGAGCAGTTCTTC. Its translation is CASSLGQGLYNEQFF.

The chain joins TRBV2 to TRBJ2-1, with no clear D. Germline CDR1 is SNHLY and CDR2 is FYNNEI. This CDR3 spans 13 amino acids. Trimming removed 8 bases from V and 0 bases from J, with 8 bases in between. The CDR3 region is CASGLSSYNEQFF. CDR3 nucleotides: TGTGCCAGCGGGCTTAGCTCCTACAATGAGCAGTTCTTC.

The V and J genes are TRBV13 and TRBJ2-5; 9 bases align to TRBD2. The CDR3 has 15 residues. Losses at the gene ends were 5 bases for V and 2 bases for J; bases not matched to a gene: 6. Looked up from germline, CDR1 is PRHDT and CDR2 is FYEKMQ (reference sequence). CDR3 nucleotides: TGTGCCAGCAGCCTAACGACTAGCGGACAAGAGACCCAGTACTTC. Residues: CASSLTTSGQETQYF.

Here the CDR3 DNA reads TGTGCCAGCAGCTTCACAGGGGACACCGGGGAGCTGTTTTTT. It yields the protein CASSFTGDTGELFF. The chain uses TRBV11-3 and TRBJ2-2; TRBD1 aligns across 7 bases. This CDR3 region has 14 residues. The V gene's germline CDR1 is SGHNT and CDR2 YENEEA. V trimming: 3 bases; J trimming: 3 bases; junction bases outside the gene matches: 1.

The chain employs TRBV16 and TRBJ2-3; D gene uncertain. V dropped 3 bases and J dropped 0 bases, with 7 bases sitting between them. The CDR3 is 14 residues long. The germline V gene encodes CDR1 KGHSY and CDR2 FQNENV. Here the CDR3 reads CASSQRSSTDTQYF. For the CDR3, the DNA is TGTGCCAGCAGCCAGCGGTCTAGCACAGATACGCAGTATTTT. Full variable domain (remainder filled in from reference TRBV16 and TRBJ2-3): GEEVAQTPKHLVRGEGQKAKLYCAPIKGHSYVFWYQQVLKNEFKFLISFQNENVFDETGMPKERFSAKCLPNSPCSLEIQATKLEDSAVYFCASSQRSSTDTQYFGPGTRLTVL.

The chain couples TRBV9 to TRBJ2-1, with 8 bases identical to TRBD1. This CDR3 is 13 amino acids long. V trimming: 4 bases; J trimming: 7 bases; junction bases outside the gene matches: 4. Per germline, CDR1 SGDLS and CDR2 YYNGEE. Here the CDR3 reads CASSLGQVNEQFF. The CDR3 DNA sequence: TGTGCCAGCAGCTTGGGACAGGTAAATGAGCAGTTCTTC.

In nucleotides, the CDR3 is TGTGCCAGCATGCCAGCGGGGATCTCCTACAATGAGCAGTTCTTC. It is translated as CASMPAGISYNEQFF. The chain couples TRBV11-2 to TRBJ2-1, with 7 nucleotides matching TRBD2. This CDR3 is built from 15 residues. After removal of 7 bases from V and 0 bases from J, the junction contained 6 bases not matched to a gene. Germline loops: CDR1 SGHAT, CDR2 FQNNGV.

The chain has TRBV7-6 and TRBJ2-7; D might be TRBD2 (5 bases). Trimming left V 4 bases short and J 6 bases short, with 10 bases between. There are 12 residues in the CDR3. Germline-derived CDR1 and CDR2 are SGHVS and FNYEAQ. The chain's CDR3 is CASSYAGGEQYF. In DNA, the CDR3 is TGTGCCAGCAGCTATGCGGGTGGCGAGCAGTACTTC.

The chain has TRBV28 and TRBJ2-2, with 8 bases identical to TRBD1. V shed 7 bases, J shed 7 bases, and the junction held 11 bases outside the gene matches. CDR1 and CDR2 (germline): MDHEN, SYDVKM. This CDR3 region has 15 residues. CDR3 sequence reads: CASNPGTGRFGELFF. The CDR3 DNA follows: TGTGCCAGCAACCCCGGGACAGGTAGATTCGGGGAGCTGTTTTTT.

This clone has just one count. The chain uses TRBV27 and TRBJ2-1, with D perhaps TRBD1 (6 bases). Germline V gives CDR1 MNHEY, CDR2 SMNVEV (reference sequence). The CDR3 is made up of 14 amino acids. Trimming stripped 3 bases from V and 5 bases from J, with 11 bases between. The CDR3 DNA follows: TGTGCCAGCAGTTTTGGGGGCGCGGACAATGAGCAGTTCTTC. It specifies CASSFGGADNEQFF.

In the case of this clone: At one boundary the junction diverges from the germline segment, which might be a read error. The V gene is TRBV9, the J gene TRBJ2-5, with 7 bases aligning to TRBD1. This CDR3 has 16 residues. CDR1 is SGDLS, CDR2 YYNGEE, per germline. DNA of the CDR3: TGTGCCAGCAGCGATAGGACAGGCTCGTCTCAAGAGGCCCAGTACTTC. Translated, it gives CASSDRTGSSQEAQYF.

The chain joins TRBV7-9 to TRBJ2-5; possible D gene TRBD1, 5 bases. Trimming shortened V by 1 base and J by 5 bases, and 17 bases separated the two germline ends. The CDR3 is 16 amino acids. The germline gives CDR1 SEHNR, CDR2 FQNEAQ (reference sequence). CDR3 nucleotide sequence: TGTGCCAGCAGCTTAGAGGGGTTTGCAGGGATTGAGACCCAGTACTTC. It translates to CASSLEGFAGIETQYF. Variable domain in full (rest from reference TRBV7-9 and TRBJ2-5): DTGVSQNPRHKITKRGQNVTFRCDPISEHNRLYWYRQTLGQGPEFLTYFQNEAQLEKSRLLSDRFSAERPKGSFSTLEIQRTEQGDSAMYLCASSLEGFAGIETQYFGPGTRLLVL.

The chain recombines TRBV10-2 with TRBJ2-1; D unresolved. From germline, CDR1 is WSHSY and CDR2 SAAADI. The germline V and J ends were trimmed by 2 bases and 4 bases, with 9 bases remaining between them. The CDR3 extends over 14 amino acids. The CDR3 DNA follows: TGCGCCAGCAGTGAGATAGACATATACAATGAGCAGTTCTTC. Protein: CASSEIDIYNEQFF.

V gene TRBV28 combines with J gene TRBJ2-5; no definite D call. Germline CDR1 is MDHEN and CDR2 is SYDVKM. The CDR3 contains 12 residues. With 3 bases removed from V and 3 bases from J, the gap between germline ends came to 5 bases. The CDR3 here is CASSFEEETQYF. The CDR3 DNA follows: TGTGCCAGCAGTTTTGAGGAAGAGACCCAGTACTTC.

The genes are TRBV5-1 and TRBJ2-3; TRBD2 aligns across 7 bases. CDR3 size: 16 residues. Germline-derived CDR1 and CDR2 are SGHRS and YFSETQ. The V gene end was trimmed by 0 bases and the J gene end by 3 bases; junction bases not matched to a gene: 7. CDR3: CASSLGAGEWTDTQYF. DNA of the CDR3: TGCGCCAGCAGCTTGGGTGCGGGAGAATGGACAGATACGCAGTATTTT.

The chain has TRBV20-1 and TRBJ2-1, with D uncertain. The CDR3 totals 11 residues. The V gene lost 4 bases and the J gene lost 5 bases, with 6 bases spanning the gap. The germline V gene encodes CDR1 DFQATT and CDR2 SNEGSKA (reference sequence). CDR3 DNA: TGCAGTGCTACCCTTGACAATGAGCAGTTCTTC. This codes for CSATLDNEQFF.

This clone occurred once. CDR3 protein: CASSFPGGEQYF. The CDR3 bases are TGTGCCAGCAGTTTTCCAGGGGGCGAGCAGTACTTC. V gene TRBV28 combines with J gene TRBJ2-7; 7 bases line up with TRBD1. Germline CDR1 MDHEN, CDR2 SYDVKM. V was clipped by 3 bases and J by 6 bases; unmatched bases: 2. CDR3 length equals 12 residues. Full variable domain (remainder filled in from reference TRBV28 and TRBJ2-7): DVKVTQSSRYLVKRTGEKVFLECVQDMDHENMFWYRQDPGLGLRLIYFSYDVKMKEKGDIPEGYSVSREKKERFSLILESASTNQTSMYLCASSFPGGEQYFGPGTRLTVT.

This chain uses TRBV28 with TRBJ2-1, with D possibly matching TRBD2 (5 bases). Germline V gene sequence: CDR1 MDHEN, CDR2 SYDVKM. The CDR3 contains 16 residues. Trimming stripped 3 bases from V and 3 bases from J, with 15 bases between. The CDR3 region is CASSLGDWAGYNEQFF. The CDR3, as DNA: TGTGCCAGCAGTTTGGGCGATTGGGCGGGCTACAATGAGCAGTTCTTC.

The chain recombines TRBV5-8 with TRBJ1-1; the D gene is possibly TRBD1 (6 bases). The CDR3 extends over 13 amino acids. Trimming took 0 bases from V and 4 from J, leaving 7 bases between them. Germline V gene sequence: CDR1 SGHTS, CDR2 YDEGEE. The CDR3 nucleotides are TGTGCCAGCAGCTTGGAACAGGGCACTGAAGCTTTCTTT. Protein: CASSLEQGTEAFF.